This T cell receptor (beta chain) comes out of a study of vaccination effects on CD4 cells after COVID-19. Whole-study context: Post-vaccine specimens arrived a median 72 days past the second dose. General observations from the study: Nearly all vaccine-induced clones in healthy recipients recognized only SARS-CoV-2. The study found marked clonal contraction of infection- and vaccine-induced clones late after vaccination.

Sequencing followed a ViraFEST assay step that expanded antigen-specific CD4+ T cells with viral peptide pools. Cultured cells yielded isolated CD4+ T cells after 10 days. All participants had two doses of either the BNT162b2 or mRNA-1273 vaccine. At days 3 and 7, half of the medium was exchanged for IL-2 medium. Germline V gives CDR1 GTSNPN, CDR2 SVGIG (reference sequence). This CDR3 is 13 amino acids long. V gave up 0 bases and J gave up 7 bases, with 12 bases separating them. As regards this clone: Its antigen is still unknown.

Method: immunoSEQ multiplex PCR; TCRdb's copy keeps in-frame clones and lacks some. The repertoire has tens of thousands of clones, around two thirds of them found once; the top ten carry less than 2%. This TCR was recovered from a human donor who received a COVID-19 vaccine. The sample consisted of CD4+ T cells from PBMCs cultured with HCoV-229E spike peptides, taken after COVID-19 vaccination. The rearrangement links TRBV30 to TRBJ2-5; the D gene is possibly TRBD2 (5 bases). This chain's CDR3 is CAWSVTTAGTQYF. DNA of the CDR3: TGTGCCTGGAGTGTTACGACGGCGGGGACCCAGTACTTC.